Listed here are 26 T cell receptor beta chains from one sample, sequenced in a study of T cell responses to AZD1222 COVID-19 vaccine. The repertoire was sequenced with immunoSEQ multiplex PCR; TCRdb's copy has only in-frame clones and lacks some. The sample yields approximately 71,000 clones, about nine tenths seen once. Sample: peripheral blood, taken on day 0 of AZD1222 vaccination. Receptors originate from an adult in good health.

This clone was detected only once. The chain combines TRBV9 with TRBJ1-2; a weak D match, TRBD1 (6 bases). Germline CDR1 reads SGDLS; CDR2 reads YYNGEE. V shed 4 bases and J shed 0 bases, with 13 bases lying between them. This CDR3 is 15 amino acids long. The CDR3 is CASSSQGTPNYGYTF. The CDR3 DNA sequence: TGTGCCAGCAGCTCCCAGGGGACTCCTAACTATGGCTACACCTTC.

This chain uses TRBV6-2 or TRBV6-3 with TRBJ2-1; 11 bases agree with TRBD2. Germline trimming cut 6 bases from V and 8 bases from J; bases unmatched to any gene: 12. The length of the CDR3 is 16 residues. Germline CDR1 is MNHEY and CDR2 is SVGEGT. The DNA for the CDR3 is TGTGCCAGCAGCCGACCTGGGATTAGCGGGAGGGATGAGCAGTTCTTC. Protein product: CASSRPGISGRDEQFF.

V usage is TRBV20-1 and J usage is TRBJ2-7; D not certain. Germline V gene lookup returns CDR1 DFQATT and CDR2 SNEGSKA (reference sequence). The CDR3 consists of 11 residues. Trimming stripped 6 bases from V and 3 bases from J, with 9 bases between. CDR3 DNA sequence: TGCAGTGCGAGCGACGGCTACGAGCAGTACTTC. This gives the protein CSASDGYEQYF.

J is TRBJ1-1 and V is TRBV12-5; a possible D gene is TRBD1 (5 bases). V lost 6 bases, J lost 0 bases, and 17 bases lay in between. The CDR3 length is 16 residues. Per germline, CDR1 LGHNT and CDR2 FRNRAP. The CDR3 here is CASGSWVGEMNTEAFF. The CDR3 DNA sequence: TGTGCTAGTGGATCCTGGGTGGGGGAAATGAACACTGAAGCTTTCTTT. Variable domain in full (rest from reference TRBV12-5 and TRBJ1-1): DARVTQTPRHKVTEMGQEVTMRCQPILGHNTVFWYRQTMMQGLELLAYFRNRAPLDDSGMPKDRFSAEMPDATLATLKIQPSEPRDSAVYFCASGSWVGEMNTEAFFGQGTRLTVV.

This clone was picked up a small number of times. The chain employs TRBV14 and TRBJ1-6; D may be TRBD1 (5 bases). V lost 5 bases, J lost 9 bases, and 14 bases lay in between. Germline CDR1 and CDR2: SGHDN and FVKESK. CDR3 length: 14 amino acids. CDR3 bases: TGTGCCAGCAGCGTCCCGGGACTTCCTTCACCCCTCCACTTT. It yields the protein CASSVPGLPSPLHF.

The V and J genes are TRBV6-6 and TRBJ2-7, with TRBD2 matching 14 bases. Germline loops: CDR1 MNHNY, CDR2 SVGAGI (reference sequence). V lost 7 bases, J lost 6 bases, and 8 bases stayed unmatched. The length of the CDR3 is 15 residues. CDR3 nucleotide sequence: TGTGCCAGCAAGGATCCCGGGACTAGCGGGAGCGAGCAGTACTTC. It translates to CASKDPGTSGSEQYF.

The J gene is TRBJ2-7, the V gene TRBV2; TRBD2 aligns across 14 bases. This CDR3 spans 15 amino acids. Germline V lookup: CDR1 SNHLY, CDR2 FYNNEI. With 7 bases clipped from V and 4 bases from J, the junction kept 6 bases outside the gene matches. CDR3 sequence: CASKSGTSGSYEQYF. Written as DNA, the CDR3 is TGTGCCAGCAAGTCCGGGACTAGCGGGAGTTACGAGCAGTACTTC.

This chain links TRBV9 with TRBJ1-2, with TRBD1 matching 8 bases. V trimming: 6 bases; J trimming: 2 bases; junction bases outside the gene matches: 9. This CDR3 comprises 15 residues. From germline, CDR1 is SGDLS and CDR2 YYNGEE. The CDR3 nucleotides read TGTGCCAGCAACAACCGCTGGGACAGGAACTATGGCTACACCTTC. Its protein is CASNNRWDRNYGYTF. The full variable domain, rest sourced from reference TRBV9 and TRBJ1-2, is DSGVTQTPKHLITATGQRVTLRCSPRSGDLSVYWYQQSLDQGLQFLIQYYNGEERAKGNILERFSAQQFPDLHSELNLSSLELGDSALYFCASNNRWDRNYGYTFGSGTRLTVV.

In its sample, this clone is medium-sized (0.01 to 0.1%). The chain carries TRBV15 and TRBJ1-5, with unresolved D. The germline gives CDR1 LNHNV, CDR2 YYDKDF (reference sequence). V was shortened by 0 bases and J by 3 bases, with 9 bases between the two germline ends. The CDR3 sequence is 15 residues long. This chain's CDR3 is CATSRDLGVNQPQHF. Written as DNA, the CDR3 is TGTGCCACCAGCAGAGATCTGGGAGTCAATCAGCCCCAGCATTTT.

The chain joins TRBV6-5 to TRBJ1-1, with D perhaps matching TRBD1 (6 bases). The CDR3 has 15 residues. V shed 2 bases and J shed 0 bases, with 10 bases lying between them. Germline V lookup: CDR1 MNHEY, CDR2 SVGAGI. This CDR3 is CASSYTDRLNTEAFF. Written as DNA, the CDR3 is TGTGCCAGCAGTTACACAGACAGGCTGAACACTGAAGCTTTCTTT.

V usage is TRBV19 and J usage is TRBJ2-1; 9 nucleotides agree with TRBD2. The V and J ends lost 1 base and 6 bases, in that order; junction bases with no gene match: 10. The CDR3 covers 17 residues. The germline gives CDR1 LNHDA, CDR2 SQIVND (reference sequence). CDR3 in amino acids: CASSIGGTSPSGNEQFF. CDR3 bases: TGTGCCAGTAGTATAGGGGGGACTAGCCCTTCGGGCAATGAGCAGTTCTTC.

The chain has TRBV4-1 and TRBJ2-4; 9 bases are shared with TRBD2. Germline V gene sequence: CDR1 MGHRA, CDR2 YSYEKL. V lost 1 base and J lost 0; bases outside the gene matches: 4. The CDR3 sequence is 17 residues long. Here the CDR3 DNA reads TGCGCCAGCAGCCAAGGTGAGACTAGCGGAGCCAAAAACATTCAGTACTTC. Translation: CASSQGETSGAKNIQYF.

The V gene is TRBV6-1, the J gene TRBJ2-7; the D gene is possibly TRBD1 (5 bases). V dropped 2 bases and J dropped 6 bases, with 17 bases sitting between them. The CDR3 covers 15 residues. Germline CDR1 is MNHNS and CDR2 is SASEGT. The CDR3 sequence is CASSEKAGWIGEQYF. CDR3 nucleotide sequence: TGTGCCAGCAGTGAAAAGGCAGGGTGGATCGGCGAGCAGTACTTC.

This clone was seen just once. The J gene is TRBJ1-1, the V gene TRBV7-9; D gene uncertain. This CDR3 comprises 12 residues. Trimming removed 7 bases at V and 10 bases at J, with 16 bases between. The V gene's germline CDR1 is SEHNR and CDR2 FQNEAQ (reference sequence). As DNA, the CDR3 is TGTGCCAGCACCTCATCTGGAAAAGGAGCTTTCTTT. Translated: CASTSSGKGAFF.

In the case of this clone: Only one base separates this from a far larger clonotype, so it likely reflects a read error. The chain carries TRBV5-1 and TRBJ2-1; 7 bases match TRBD2. CDR1 is SGHRS, CDR2 YFSETQ, per germline. J gave up 12 bases and V 2 bases, and 8 bases lay outside the gene matches. The CDR3 sequence is 13 residues long. CDR3 sequence reads: CASSFGLGRGQFF. Here the CDR3 DNA reads TGCGCCAGCAGCTTCGGACTGGGGAGGGGGCAGTTCTTC.

The chain uses TRBV6-1 and TRBJ1-3; D gene unclear. The CDR3 is 16 amino acids. CDR1 is MNHNS and CDR2 is SASEGT in the germline V gene. With 0 bases removed from V and 0 bases from J, the gap between germline ends came to 9 bases. Here the CDR3 reads CASSEAGRSSGNTIYF. The CDR3 DNA reads TGTGCCAGCAGTGAAGCCGGACGGTCCTCTGGAAACACCATATATTTT.

This clone came up once. The chain has TRBV5-1 and TRBJ2-7; D perhaps matches TRBD1 (6 bases). Germline V lookup: CDR1 SGHRS, CDR2 YFSETQ. The CDR3 is 14 amino acids. V was pared by 5 bases and J by 2 bases, with 14 bases between. The CDR3 DNA reads as TGCGCCAGCAGTCCACAGGGAAAAACCTACGAGCAGTACTTC. Its translation is CASSPQGKTYEQYF. The complete variable domain, with remaining parts taken from reference TRBV5-1 and TRBJ2-7, reads KAGVTQTPRYLIKTRGQQVTLSCSPISGHRSVSWYQQTPGQGLQFLFEYFSETQRNKGNFPGRFSGRQFSNSRSEMNVSTLELGDSALYLCASSPQGKTYEQYFGPGTRLTVT.

This clone was found once. This chain's CDR3 is CASSHRLKRESHEQFF. CDR3 nucleotide sequence: TGCGCCAGCAGCCACAGGCTGAAGCGGGAGTCCCATGAGCAGTTCTTC. The chain joins TRBV4-3 to TRBJ2-1; 8 bases map to TRBD2. Looked up from germline, CDR1 is LGHNA and CDR2 is YSLEER. The CDR3 runs 16 residues. V was clipped by 3 bases and J by 8 bases; unmatched bases: 12.

J is TRBJ1-5 and V is TRBV23-1; 9 positions match TRBD1. TRBV23-1 is assigned to the ORF class and has an uncertain function. The CDR3 runs to 15 residues. The V gene end was trimmed by 7 bases and the J gene end by 1 base; junction bases not matched to a gene: 5. In DNA form, the CDR3 reads TGCGCCAGCACCGGACAGGGGATCAGCAATCAGCCCCAGCATTTT. This sequence encodes CASTGQGISNQPQHF.

This chain links TRBV6-5 with TRBJ1-5; D is ambiguous. Trimming removed 0 bases from V and 4 bases from J, with 4 bases in between. Germline V gene data show CDR1 as MNHEY and CDR2 as SVGAGI. The CDR3 extends over 13 amino acids. The CDR3 bases are TGTGCCAGCAGTTACTCGGAAAATCAGCCCCAGCATTTT. Its translation: CASSYSENQPQHF.

The rearrangement joins TRBV6-5 to TRBJ1-1; tentatively, D is TRBD1 (5 bases). CDR3 length equals 13 residues. Germline V CDR1 and CDR2: MNHEY, SVGAGI. The V end was cut by 6 bases, the J end by 11 bases, with 19 bases between. The CDR3 DNA sequence: TGTGCCAGCAGGGGGGATGTCGCTCGGTGGGCTTTCTTT. Translating it yields CASRGDVARWAFF.

This chain joins TRBV10-1 and TRBJ2-7; 7 nucleotides match TRBD2. Germline V lookup: CDR1 WNHNN, CDR2 SYGVQD (reference sequence). Unmatched junction bases numbered 3, after V lost 4 bases and J lost 0 bases. This CDR3 comprises 14 residues. The CDR3: CASSVGGDSYEQYF. CDR3 nucleotides: TGCGCCAGCAGTGTGGGGGGGGACTCCTACGAGCAGTACTTC.

As concerns this clone: This specimen includes other DNA sequences encoding the same CDR3. V usage is TRBV5-1 and J usage is TRBJ1-2, with TRBD1 matching 10 bases. The CDR3 length is 14 residues. From germline, CDR1 is SGHRS and CDR2 YFSETQ. The trim removed 4 bases at V and 4 bases at J, leaving 4 bases unmatched. CDR3: CASSRDRGSYGYTF. CDR3 in DNA: TGCGCCAGCAGCCGGGACAGGGGCTCCTATGGCTACACCTTC.

As DNA, the CDR3 is TGTGCCAGCAGCTTAGTTCTGCTAGCGGATCACAATGAGCAGTTCTTC. Residues: CASSLVLLADHNEQFF. The chain carries TRBV11-2 and TRBJ2-1; 7 bases match TRBD2. Looked up from germline, CDR1 is SGHAT and CDR2 is FQNNGV. The CDR3 runs 16 residues. V lost 1 base to trimming and J lost 5 bases; unmatched junction nucleotides: 8.

The chain carries TRBV6-5 and TRBJ2-6; D not resolved. The V end lost 0 bases, the J end lost 0 bases, and 6 bases lay between the germline ends. The germline gives CDR1 MNHEY, CDR2 SVGAGI. The CDR3 length is 16 residues. The CDR3 loop reads CASSYSQISGANVLTF. CDR3 DNA: TGTGCCAGCAGTTACTCCCAAATCTCTGGGGCCAACGTCCTGACTTTC.

The rearrangement uses TRBV6-5 and TRBJ1-1; TRBD1 is a possible D gene (6 bases). Germline V gene lookup returns CDR1 MNHEY and CDR2 SVGAGI. V lost 4 bases to trimming and J lost 2 bases, with 17 bases between them. The CDR3 spans 16 residues. The CDR3 DNA sequence: TGTGCCAGCAGTTCGCGGACAGTTGTTGGAAACACTGAAGCTTTCTTT. Residues: CASSSRTVVGNTEAFF.